The rows below give T cell receptor beta chains drawn from one sample of a study of early stage breast cancer tumors. The method was immunoSEQ multiplex PCR; TCRdb's version includes in-frame clones alone and lacks a portion of them. This sample has 60,000 to 75,000 clones, with roughly 80% found just once. Sequences were obtained from blood. The source of these receptors is a person in their forties with breast cancer. Each CDR3 is given with its conserved first and last residue. D genes are given only for firm matches. Rows give clone size only sometimes, using once, few, many, or a class for an expanded clone.

TRBV6-5	TRBD2	TRBJ2-7	-	CASSQGTRDNEQYF	TGTGCCAGCAGTCAAGGGACTAGAGACAACGAGCAGTACTTC
TRBV7-9	TRBD1	TRBJ2-7	-	CASSPGTAFNEQYF	TGTGCCAGCAGCCCCGGGACAGCGTTCAACGAGCAGTACTTC
TRBV19	TRBD2	TRBJ2-3	-	CASSTWTSGYTDTQYF	TGTGCCAGTAGTACTTGGACTAGCGGGTATACAGATACGCAGTATTTT
TRBV19	-	TRBJ1-1	-	CASSIGVQGIGITEAFF	TGTGCCAGTAGTATAGGAGTACAGGGAATCGGGATCACTGAAGCTTTCTTT
TRBV27	-	TRBJ1-4	-	CASSLIRGRNPGPNEKLFF	TGTGCCAGCAGTTTAATCAGGGGCCGGAACCCGGGTCCCAATGAAAAACTGTTTTTT
TRBV28	-	TRBJ1-1	-	CASITPRQDEAFF	TGTGCCAGCATCACTCCCCGCCAGGATGAAGCTTTCTTT
TRBV25-1	-	TRBJ2-2	-	CASSARQYPNTGELFF	TGTGCCAGCAGTGCGAGACAGTACCCGAACACCGGGGAGCTGTTTTTT
TRBV15	-	TRBJ2-5	-	CATSRDNKEGETQYF	TGTGCCACCAGCAGAGATAACAAGGAGGGGGAGACCCAGTACTTC
TRBV30	TRBD2	TRBJ2-5	-	CAWSTSGSRYETQYF	TGTGCCTGGAGTACTAGCGGGAGCCGGTATGAGACCCAGTACTTC
TRBV2	-	TRBJ2-2	-	CAGRELETGELFF	TGTGCAGGCAGGGAGTTGGAAACCGGGGAGCTGTTTTTT
TRBV30	-	TRBJ2-3	once	CAWTRRLTDTQYF	TGTGCCTGGACCAGACGGCTCACAGATACGCAGTATTTT
TRBV27	TRBD1	TRBJ1-2	-	CASRLYRGQNDYGYTF	TGTGCCAGCAGACTTTACCGGGGACAGAATGACTATGGCTACACCTTC
TRBV2	TRBD1	TRBJ1-1	-	CASSEALSRGQAFF	TGTGCCAGCAGTGAAGCCCTATCCAGGGGGCAAGCTTTCTTT
TRBV7-3	TRBD2	TRBJ2-7	-	CASSLSGTSGKRGEQYF	TGTGCCAGCAGCCTCTCCGGGACTAGCGGAAAGAGGGGCGAGCAGTACTTC
TRBV10-3	-	TRBJ1-5	few	CAISESGYEGNQPQHF	TGTGCCATCAGTGAGTCGGGCTACGAAGGCAATCAGCCCCAGCATTTT
TRBV11-2	-	TRBJ2-1	once	CASSLDTPNNEQFF	TGTGCCAGCAGCTTAGACACGCCGAACAATGAGCAGTTCTTC
TRBV28	-	TRBJ2-1	-	CASSPNIVNEQFF	TGTGCCAGCAGTCCAAATATCGTGAATGAGCAGTTCTTC
TRBV6-6	TRBD1	TRBJ2-1	-	CASTLRRDRPYNEQFF	TGTGCCAGCACCCTACGCCGGGACAGGCCCTACAATGAGCAGTTCTTC
TRBV6-5	-	TRBJ2-2	-	CATTSGPNTGELFF	TGTGCCACCACTTCGGGCCCGAACACCGGGGAGCTGTTTTTT
TRBV11-2	TRBD2	TRBJ2-7	-	CASSLTSGSSYEQYF	TGTGCCAGCAGCTTAACTAGCGGGTCCTCCTACGAGCAGTACTTC
TRBV4-1	TRBD1	TRBJ1-1	-	CASSLHRGPTEAFF	TGCGCCAGCAGCCTCCACAGGGGCCCCACTGAAGCTTTCTTT
TRBV7-9	-	TRBJ2-4	-	CASSSNNIQYF	TGTGCCAGCAGCTCCAATAACATTCAGTACTTC
TRBV6-4	TRBD2	TRBJ2-3	-	CASSKAGGLTDTQYF	TGTGCCAGCAGTAAAGCGGGAGGCCTTACGGATACGCAGTATTTT
TRBV18	-	TRBJ2-7	-	CASSLSQTYEQYF	TGTGCCAGCTCACTATCACAGACCTACGAGCAGTACTTC
TRBV28	-	TRBJ1-4	-	CASSLWALGEKLFF	TGTGCCAGCAGTTTATGGGCACTCGGTGAAAAACTGTTTTTT
TRBV19	-	TRBJ2-7	few	CATTDRASNSYEQYF	TGTGCCACCACCGACCGGGCTAGCAATTCCTACGAGCAGTACTTC
TRBV15	-	TRBJ2-4	few	CATSGSGENIQYF	TGTGCCACCAGTGGGAGTGGGGAAAACATTCAGTACTTC
TRBV5-5	TRBD2	TRBJ2-1	-	CASSLLLAGPNEQFF	TGTGCCAGCAGCTTGTTACTAGCGGGACCCAATGAGCAGTTCTTC
TRBV28	-	TRBJ1-2	few	CASSLWQGGYTF	TGTGCCAGCAGTTTATGGCAGGGAGGCTACACCTTC
TRBV14	TRBD1	TRBJ2-1	-	CASSLQDRGLNEQFF	TGTGCCAGCAGCCTACAGGACAGGGGACTGAATGAGCAGTTCTTC
TRBV7-3	TRBD2	TRBJ2-7	-	CASSQTSGSSNEQYF	TGTGCCAGCAGCCAGACTAGCGGGTCTTCCAACGAGCAGTACTTC
TRBV28	-	TRBJ1-1	-	CASSLSPRGTLNTEAFF	TGTGCCAGCAGTTTATCCCCCCGAGGGACACTGAACACTGAAGCTTTCTTT
TRBV28	-	TRBJ1-2	-	CASSLRGDGYTF	TGTGCCAGCAGTTTAAGGGGTGATGGCTACACCTTC
TRBV27	-	TRBJ2-2	-	CASSFVVGAGELFF	TGTGCCAGCAGTTTTGTAGTCGGGGCCGGGGAGCTGTTTTTT
TRBV19	TRBD2	TRBJ2-5	-	CASSSPGGVQETQYF	TGTGCCAGTAGCTCCCCGGGGGGGGTCCAAGAGACCCAGTACTTC
TRBV5-1	-	TRBJ2-1	-	CASSLDRYNEQFF	TGCGCCAGCAGCTTGGACAGATACAATGAGCAGTTCTTC
TRBV19	-	TRBJ2-7	-	CASSRQGSEMYEQYF	TGTGCCAGTAGCCGGCAAGGTAGCGAGATGTACGAGCAGTACTTC
TRBV6-5	-	TRBJ2-3	-	CASSNSGPSTDTQYF	TGTGCCAGCAGTAATAGCGGTCCTAGCACAGATACGCAGTATTTT
TRBV19	-	TRBJ1-4	once	CASSPQGVRNEKLFF	TGTGCCAGTAGTCCCCAAGGGGTCCGAAATGAAAAACTGTTTTTT
TRBV28	-	TRBJ2-7	few	CATIMGGHYEQYF	TGTGCCACCATTATGGGGGGCCACTACGAGCAGTACTTC
TRBV19	TRBD2	TRBJ2-1	-	CASSPRTSGRAREQFF	TGTGCCAGTAGTCCTCGGACTAGCGGGAGGGCGCGTGAGCAGTTCTTC
TRBV4-1	-	TRBJ2-7	-	CASSQVMGPYEQYF	TGCGCCAGCAGCCAAGTGATGGGGCCCTACGAGCAGTACTTC
TRBV5-1	-	TRBJ1-4	-	CASSSGQGVNNEKLFF	TGCGCCAGCAGCTCGGGGCAGGGAGTAAATAATGAAAAACTGTTTTTT
TRBV5-1	-	TRBJ1-1	-	CASMGNTEAFF	TGCGCCAGCATGGGGAACACTGAAGCTTTCTTT
TRBV9	TRBD1	TRBJ2-5	-	CASSATTGVQETQYF	TGTGCCAGCAGCGCGACTACAGGGGTTCAAGAGACCCAGTACTTC
TRBV9	TRBD1	TRBJ1-1	-	CASSVRDRNTEAFF	TGTGCCAGCAGCGTCCGGGACAGGAACACTGAAGCTTTCTTT
TRBV19	TRBD1	TRBJ1-2	once	CASSPGQNYGYTF	TGTGCCAGTAGTCCGGGACAGAACTATGGCTACACCTTC
TRBV4-2	-	TRBJ1-2	-	CASSQDLGGRVINYGYTF	TGTGCCAGCAGCCAAGATTTGGGAGGCAGGGTAATTAACTATGGCTACACCTTC
TRBV28	TRBD1	TRBJ1-1	-	CASSLGGQGFSGAFF	TGTGCCAGCAGTTTAGGGGGACAGGGCTTCTCAGGAGCTTTCTTT